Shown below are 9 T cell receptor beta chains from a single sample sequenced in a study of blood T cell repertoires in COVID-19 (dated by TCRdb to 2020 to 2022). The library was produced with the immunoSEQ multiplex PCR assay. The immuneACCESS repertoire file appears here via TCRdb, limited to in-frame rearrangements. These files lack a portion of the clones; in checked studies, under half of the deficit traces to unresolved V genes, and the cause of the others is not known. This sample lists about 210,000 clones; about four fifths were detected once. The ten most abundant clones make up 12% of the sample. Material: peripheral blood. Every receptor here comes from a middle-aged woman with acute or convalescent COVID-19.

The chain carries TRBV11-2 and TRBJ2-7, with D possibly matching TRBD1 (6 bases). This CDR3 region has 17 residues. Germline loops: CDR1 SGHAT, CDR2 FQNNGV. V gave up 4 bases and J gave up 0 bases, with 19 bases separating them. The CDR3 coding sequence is TGTGCCAGCAGCTCCCCCGGACAGATCCTGAGCTCCTACGAGCAGTACTTC. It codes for CASSSPGQILSSYEQYF.

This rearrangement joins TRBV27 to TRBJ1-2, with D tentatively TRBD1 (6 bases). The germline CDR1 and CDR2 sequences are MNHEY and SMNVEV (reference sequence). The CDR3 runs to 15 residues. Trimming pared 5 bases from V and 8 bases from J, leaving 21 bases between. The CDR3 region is CASSVYPTGMGGYTF. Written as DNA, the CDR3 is TGTGCCAGCAGTGTATACCCCACAGGGATGGGGGGCTACACCTTC.

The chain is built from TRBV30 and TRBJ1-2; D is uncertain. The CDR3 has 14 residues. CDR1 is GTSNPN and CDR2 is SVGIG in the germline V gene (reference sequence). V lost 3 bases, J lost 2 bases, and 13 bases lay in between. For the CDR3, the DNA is TGTGCCTGGAGAGGGCTGTCGGGGAACTATGGCTACACCTTC. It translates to CAWRGLSGNYGYTF.

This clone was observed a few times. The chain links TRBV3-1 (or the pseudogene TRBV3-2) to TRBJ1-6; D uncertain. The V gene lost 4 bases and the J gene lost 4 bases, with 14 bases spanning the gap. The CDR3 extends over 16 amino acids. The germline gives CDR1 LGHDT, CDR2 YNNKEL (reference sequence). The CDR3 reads CASSPSDILYNSPLHF. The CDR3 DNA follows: TGTGCCAGCAGCCCCTCCGATATCCTATATAATTCACCCCTCCACTTT.

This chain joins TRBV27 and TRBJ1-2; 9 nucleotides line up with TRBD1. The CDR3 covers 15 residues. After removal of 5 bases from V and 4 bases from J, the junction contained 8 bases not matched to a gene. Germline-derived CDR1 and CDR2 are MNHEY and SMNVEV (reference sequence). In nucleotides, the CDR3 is TGTGCCAGCAGTCCCAGGACAGGGGCGGGCTATGGCTACACCTTC. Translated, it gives CASSPRTGAGYGYTF.

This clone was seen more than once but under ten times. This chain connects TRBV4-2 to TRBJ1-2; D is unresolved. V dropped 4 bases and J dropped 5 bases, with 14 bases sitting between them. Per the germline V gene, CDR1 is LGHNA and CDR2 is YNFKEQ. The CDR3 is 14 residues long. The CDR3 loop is CASSRLGDGYGYTF. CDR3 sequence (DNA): TGTGCCAGCAGCCGGCTCGGGGATGGATATGGCTACACCTTC.

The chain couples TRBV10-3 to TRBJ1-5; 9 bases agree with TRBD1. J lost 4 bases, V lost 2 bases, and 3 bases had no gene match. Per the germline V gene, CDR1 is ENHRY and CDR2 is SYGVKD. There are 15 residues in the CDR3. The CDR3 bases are TGTGCCATCAGTGAGCCGGACAGGGGTAATCAGCCCCAGCATTTT. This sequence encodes CAISEPDRGNQPQHF.

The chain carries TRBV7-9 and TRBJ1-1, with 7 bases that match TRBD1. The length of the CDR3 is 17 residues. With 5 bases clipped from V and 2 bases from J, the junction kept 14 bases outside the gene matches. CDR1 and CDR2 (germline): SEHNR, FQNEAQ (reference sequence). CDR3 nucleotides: TGTGCCAGCAGCCCCGCTCCGGACAGGTGGGAAAACACTGAAGCTTTCTTT. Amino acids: CASSPAPDRWENTEAFF.

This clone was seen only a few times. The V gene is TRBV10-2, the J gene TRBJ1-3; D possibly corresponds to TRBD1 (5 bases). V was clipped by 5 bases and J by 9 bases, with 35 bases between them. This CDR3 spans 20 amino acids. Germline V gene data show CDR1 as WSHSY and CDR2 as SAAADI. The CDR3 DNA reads TGCGCCAGCAGTTCCCCACAGGCAGACCAGCTTCCGGAACCTTTTTCCACCATATATTTT. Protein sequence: CASSSPQADQLPEPFSTIYF.